The 17 T cell receptor beta chains below all came from one sample that was sequenced in a study of T-cell reconstitution after alpha-beta-depleted transplantation in children. This sample's TCRbeta library carried unique molecular identifier barcodes. MiXCR was run by TCRdb on the PCR reads, yielding one entry per CDR3 protein. Of some 600,000 distinct CDR3 sequences in the sample, approximately 12% were seen once. The material was PBMCs, mostly from graft donor cells, obtained 360 days after TCRalphabeta/CD19-depleted stem cell transplant. Source of these receptors: a male patient under 18 who had a stem cell transplant for acute myeloid leukemia, so the T cells may come from the graft donor.

The V gene is TRBV28, the J gene TRBJ1-6; TRBD1 agrees at 9 bases. The CDR3 runs to 15 residues. Per germline, CDR1 MDHEN and CDR2 SYDVKM. The J segment lost 7 bases and the V segment lost 7 bases, leaving 8 bases of the junction unmatched. CDR3: CASIPMTGGNSPLHF. In DNA form, the CDR3 reads TGTGCCAGCATTCCCATGACAGGGGGAAATTCACCCCTCCACTTT.

This chain joins TRBV5-1 and TRBJ1-5, with unresolved D. Germline-derived CDR1 and CDR2 are SGHRS and YFSETQ. This CDR3 region has 13 residues. V was clipped by 0 bases and J by 6 bases, with 7 bases between them. This CDR3 reads CASSLVPSQPQHF. The CDR3 DNA follows: TGCGCCAGCAGCTTGGTGCCGTCTCAGCCCCAGCATTTT.

This sequence joins TRBV6-2 or TRBV6-3 and TRBJ2-1, with D maybe TRBD2 (5 bases). V was shortened by 4 bases and J by 9 bases, with 10 bases between the two germline ends. The CDR3 loop spans 12 amino acids. Germline V gene sequence: CDR1 MNHEY, CDR2 SVGEGT. The CDR3 coding sequence is TGTGCCAGCAGTTCCACTAGGATTGAGCAGTTCTTC. Its translation: CASSSTRIEQFF.

A few counts support this clonotype. The chain combines TRBV6-2 or TRBV6-3 with TRBJ2-3, with 9 bases matching TRBD1. The CDR3 spans 15 residues. V gave up 2 bases and J gave up 6 bases; unmatched junction bases: 6. Germline CDR1 reads MNHEY; CDR2 reads SVGEGT. The CDR3 nucleotides are TGTGCCAGCAGTTACCGGGGACAGGGATCCGATACGCAGTATTTT. Translation: CASSYRGQGSDTQYF.

This clonotype has only a few counts. This rearrangement joins TRBV20-1 to TRBJ2-2; the D is unclear. The CDR3 consists of 18 residues. Deletions cut 2 bases from V and 0 bases from J, with 19 bases between. Germline V gives CDR1 DFQATT, CDR2 SNEGSKA (reference sequence). CDR3: CSARPWLEAPPNTGELFF. CDR3 coding DNA: TGCAGTGCTAGACCCTGGCTAGAGGCCCCTCCGAACACCGGGGAGCTGTTTTTT.

This clonotype was counted only a few times. This chain connects TRBV4-3 to TRBJ1-6; no firm D call. The CDR3 has 17 amino acids. The germline gives CDR1 LGHNA, CDR2 YSLEER. V was pared by 0 bases and J by 10 bases, with 19 bases between. This CDR3 reads CASSQDSGPRTGSPLHF. CDR3 DNA: TGCGCCAGCAGCCAAGATTCGGGTCCGAGGACTGGGTCACCCCTCCACTTT.

This clonotype appeared a few times. The chain carries TRBV4-3 and TRBJ2-1; D remains ambiguous. The ends were cut back, 2 bases at V and 2 bases at J, with 4 bases in the middle. This CDR3 is built from 13 residues. Per the germline V gene, CDR1 is LGHNA and CDR2 is YSLEER. DNA for the CDR3: TGCGCCAGCAGCCAACTAGCCTACAATGAGCAGTTCTTC. Amino acid sequence: CASSQLAYNEQFF.

The CDR3 reads CASSELYLFYEQYF. Written as DNA, the CDR3 is TGTGCCAGCAGTGAATTGTACCTATTCTACGAGCAGTACTTC. The chain links TRBV25-1 to TRBJ2-7, with D unresolved. The CDR3 is 14 residues long. CDR1 is MGHDK, CDR2 SYGVNS, per germline. V dropped 1 base and J dropped 3 bases, with 10 bases sitting between them.

This clonotype was observed many times. V gene TRBV12-3 or TRBV12-4 combines with J gene TRBJ1-1; D remains unclear. The V and J ends lost 2 bases and 1 base respectively, with 8 bases between them. The length of the CDR3 is 14 residues. This CDR3 reads CASSLRVGNTEAFF. CDR3 in DNA: TGTGCCAGCAGTTTAAGGGTTGGGAACACTGAAGCTTTCTTT.

This sequence joins TRBV29-1 and TRBJ1-1; no reliable D call. The CDR3 runs to 13 residues. V lost 4 bases and J 6 bases, leaving 15 bases between the germline ends. The V gene's germline CDR1 is SQVTM and CDR2 ANQGSEA. CDR3 nucleotide sequence: TGCAGCGTTGGTGGGATGAAACCTTCTGAAGCTTTCTTT. Amino acid sequence: CSVGGMKPSEAFF.

The chain uses TRBV10-3 and TRBJ2-7; the D gene is possibly TRBD2 (9 bases). V lost 3 bases to trimming and J lost 6 bases, with 21 bases between them. This CDR3 has 16 amino acids. In germline, CDR1 is ENHRY, CDR2 SYGVKD. The CDR3 loop reads CAISDRGAGGQGEQYF. The DNA for the CDR3 is TGTGCCATCAGTGATAGGGGAGCGGGAGGACAGGGCGAGCAGTACTTC.

This clonotype was seen only a few times. The chain recombines TRBV7-9 with TRBJ2-7; 9 bases fit TRBD1. V gave up 5 bases and J gave up 3 bases; unmatched junction bases: 11. The CDR3 loop spans 16 amino acids. Germline CDR1 is SEHNR and CDR2 is FQNEAQ (reference sequence). Here the CDR3 DNA reads TGTGCCAGCAGCCCCGGACCCGGGACAGGGCTCTACGAGCAGTACTTC. Translation: CASSPGPGTGLYEQYF.

This clonotype was picked up a small number of times. The chain links TRBV6-1 to TRBJ2-5; D not certain. The CDR3 covers 13 residues. CDR1 is MNHNS and CDR2 is SASEGT in the germline V gene. Trimming left V 4 bases short and J 8 bases short, with 14 bases between. CDR3 coding DNA: TGTGCCAGCAGTGCCCAAAACCCCGGAACCCAGTACTTC. Its translation is CASSAQNPGTQYF.

V is TRBV12-3 or TRBV12-4 and J is TRBJ2-1, with TRBD2 identical over 12 bases. With V trimmed by 7 bases and J by 9 bases, 10 bases remained unmatched. The CDR3 is made up of 15 amino acids. The CDR3 reads CASTLWLAGGVEQFF. Here the CDR3 DNA reads TGTGCCAGCACCCTTTGGCTAGCGGGAGGGGTTGAGCAGTTCTTC.

CDR3 coding DNA: TGTGCCAGCTCACCAGGACTCTTAGTTAGCACAGATACGCAGTATTTT. This translates into CASSPGLLVSTDTQYF. This chain uses TRBV18 with TRBJ2-3, with D possibly TRBD2 on 5 matching bases. The CDR3 extends over 16 amino acids. The V gene lost 2 bases and the J gene lost 0 bases, with 12 bases spanning the gap. Germline values: CDR1 KGHSH, CDR2 LQKENI. Full variable domain (missing parts from reference TRBV18 and TRBJ2-3): NAGVMQNPRHLVRRRGQEARLRCSPMKGHSHVYWYRQLPEEGLKFMVYLQKENIIDESGMPKERFSAEFPKEGPSILRIQQVVRGDSAAYFCASSPGLLVSTDTQYFGPGTRLTVL.

This clonotype was detected a few times. This chain links TRBV5-1 with TRBJ2-5; possibly TRBD2 for D (6 bases). In germline, CDR1 is SGHRS, CDR2 YFSETQ. The V end lost 0 bases, the J end lost 2 bases, and 11 bases lay between the germline ends. CDR3 length: 15 amino acids. The CDR3: CASSLAGAGQETQYF. CDR3 sequence (DNA): TGCGCCAGCAGCTTGGCCGGGGCGGGGCAAGAGACCCAGTACTTC.

The rearrangement uses TRBV29-1 and TRBJ2-2, with 9 bases fitting TRBD2. CDR3 size: 12 residues. CDR1 and CDR2 from the germline V gene are SQVTM and ANQGSEA. The ends lost 7 bases at V and 8 bases at J; junction bases unmatched: 5. CDR3 protein: CSGGGLAGELFF. CDR3 bases: TGCAGCGGCGGAGGACTAGCGGGGGAGCTGTTTTTT.